This T cell receptor (beta chain) comes out of a study of T cell responses to AZD1222 COVID-19 vaccine. Points from the study as a whole: Scientists sampled the repertoires only once the peak T cell response had passed. With dominance at 160-218 and 743-854, vaccine-associated CD4 TCRs spanned spike. Seropositive AZD1222 recipients at baseline numbered only 6 or 7. As reported, nearly half of all spike-specific TCRs target variant regions that are unmutated.

V was clipped by 0 bases and J by 10 bases, with 16 bases between them. Germline V gene lookup returns CDR1 MGHRA and CDR2 YSYEKL. CDR3 length equals 15 residues. Clones were read by immunoSEQ multiplex PCR, and TCRdb kept only the in-frame ones, dropping some. The data contain about 92,000 clones, around 84% of them seen just once; the ten biggest clones take up roughly 10%. By its share, this clone is medium-sized. Its specificity is unknown. This receptor was obtained from an adult in good health. The chain uses TRBV4-1 and TRBJ2-1, with D uncertain. Sequencing was performed on peripheral blood, taken on day 0 of AZD1222 vaccination. The CDR3 DNA reads TGCGCCAGCAGCCAAGAACCCTACGGCGTTCGCGAGCAGTTCTTC. Residues: CASSQEPYGVREQFF.